The rows below give T cell receptor beta chains drawn from one sample of a study of cytomegalovirus exposure and HLA in healthy donors. This table comes from immunoSEQ multiplex PCR, and its TCRdb copy is limited to in-frame clones, with some not included. Among roughly 140,000 clones, around 75% were seen once, and the ten largest hold 0.95% to 1.5%. Sequenced sample: PBMCs. These receptors all stem from a female donor in good health and CMV-seronegative. Each CDR3 is given with its conserved first and last residue. Each record gives: CDR3 protein, CDR3 DNA, D gene, J gene, V gene, CDR3 length, clone size. D genes are given only for firm matches. Expanded clones are given a class, and other clones once, few, many or no size at all.

CDR3 protein: CASRSGGTNEKLFF; CDR3 DNA: TGTGCCAGCAGGTCAGGGGGAACTAATGAAAAACTGTTTTTT; D gene: TRBD1; J gene: TRBJ1-4; V gene: TRBV7-2; CDR3 length: 14; clone size: -
CDR3 protein: CAWDLGAYGYTF; CDR3 DNA: TGTGCCTGGGACTTGGGAGCCTATGGCTACACCTTC; D gene: -; J gene: TRBJ1-2; V gene: TRBV30; CDR3 length: 12; clone size: -
CDR3 protein: CASSIGTGGVRNGEQFF; CDR3 DNA: TGTGCCAGTAGTATAGGTACCGGGGGTGTCCGCAATGGTGAGCAGTTCTTC; D gene: -; J gene: TRBJ2-1; V gene: TRBV19; CDR3 length: 17; clone size: once
CDR3 protein: CASSNRGVEAIFYGYTF; CDR3 DNA: TGTGCCAGCAGCAACAGGGGGGTCGAAGCAATTTTCTATGGCTACACCTTC; D gene: -; J gene: TRBJ1-2; V gene: TRBV21-1; CDR3 length: 17; clone size: -
CDR3 protein: CASSLPGTVNTGELFF; CDR3 DNA: TGTGCCAGCAGCTTGCCCGGGACAGTGAACACCGGGGAGCTGTTTTTT; D gene: TRBD1; J gene: TRBJ2-2; V gene: TRBV5-4; CDR3 length: 16; clone size: -
CDR3 protein: CASSSAGTGDTGELFF; CDR3 DNA: TGTGCCAGCAGCTCCGCCGGGACAGGGGACACCGGGGAGCTGTTTTTT; D gene: TRBD1; J gene: TRBJ2-2; V gene: TRBV7-2; CDR3 length: 16; clone size: few
CDR3 protein: CASSFRGETQYF; CDR3 DNA: TGTGCCAGCAGCTTTCGAGGGGAGACCCAGTACTTC; D gene: -; J gene: TRBJ2-5; V gene: TRBV11-3; CDR3 length: 12; clone size: -
CDR3 protein: CASSPRLAGVRETQYF; CDR3 DNA: TGCGCCAGCAGCCCCCGACTAGCGGGAGTGAGGGAGACCCAGTACTTC; D gene: TRBD2; J gene: TRBJ2-5; V gene: TRBV5-1; CDR3 length: 16; clone size: -
CDR3 protein: CASSPIGQGAPIEQYF; CDR3 DNA: TGTGCCAGCTCACCGATCGGACAGGGGGCTCCCATAGAGCAGTACTTC; D gene: TRBD1; J gene: TRBJ2-7; V gene: TRBV18; CDR3 length: 16; clone size: -
CDR3 protein: CASGKQGAANEQYF; CDR3 DNA: TGTGCCAGCGGAAAACAGGGGGCCGCCAACGAGCAGTACTTC; D gene: TRBD1; J gene: TRBJ2-7; V gene: TRBV14; CDR3 length: 14; clone size: -
CDR3 protein: CASSSDREDTQYF; CDR3 DNA: TGTGCCAGCAGTAGCGACAGGGAAGATACGCAGTATTTT; D gene: TRBD1; J gene: TRBJ2-3; V gene: TRBV6-5; CDR3 length: 13; clone size: -
CDR3 protein: CAISESGQMNTEAFF; CDR3 DNA: TGTGCCATCAGTGAGTCGGGACAGATGAACACTGAAGCTTTCTTT; D gene: TRBD1; J gene: TRBJ1-1; V gene: TRBV10-3; CDR3 length: 15; clone size: -
CDR3 protein: CASSWDRPPLYSNQPQHF; CDR3 DNA: TGTGCCAGCAGTTGGGACAGACCTCCACTTTATAGCAATCAGCCCCAGCATTTT; D gene: TRBD1; J gene: TRBJ1-5; V gene: TRBV5-6; CDR3 length: 18; clone size: -